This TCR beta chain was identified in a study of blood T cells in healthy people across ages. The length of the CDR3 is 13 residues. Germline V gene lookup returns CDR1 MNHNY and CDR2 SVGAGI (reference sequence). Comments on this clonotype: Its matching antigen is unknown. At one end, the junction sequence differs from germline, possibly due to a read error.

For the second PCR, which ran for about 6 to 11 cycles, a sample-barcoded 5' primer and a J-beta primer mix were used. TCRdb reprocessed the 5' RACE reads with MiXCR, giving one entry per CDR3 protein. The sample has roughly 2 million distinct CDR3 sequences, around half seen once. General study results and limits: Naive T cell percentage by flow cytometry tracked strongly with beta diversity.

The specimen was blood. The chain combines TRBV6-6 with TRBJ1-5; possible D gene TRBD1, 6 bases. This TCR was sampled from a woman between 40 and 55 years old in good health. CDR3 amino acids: CASSFQGSIPQHF. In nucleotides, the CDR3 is TGTGCTAGCAGTTTTCAGGGGTCGATTCCCCAGCATTTT.